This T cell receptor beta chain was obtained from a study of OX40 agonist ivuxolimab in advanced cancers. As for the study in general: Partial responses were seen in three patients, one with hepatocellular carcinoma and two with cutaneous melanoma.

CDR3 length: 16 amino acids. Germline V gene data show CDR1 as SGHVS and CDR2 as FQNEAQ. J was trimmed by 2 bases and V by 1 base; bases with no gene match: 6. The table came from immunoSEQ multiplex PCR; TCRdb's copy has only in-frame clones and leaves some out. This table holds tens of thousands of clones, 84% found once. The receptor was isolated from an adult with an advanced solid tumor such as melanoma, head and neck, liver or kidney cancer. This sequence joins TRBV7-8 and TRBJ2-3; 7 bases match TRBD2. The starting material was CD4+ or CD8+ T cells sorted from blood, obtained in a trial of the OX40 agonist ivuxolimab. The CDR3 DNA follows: TGTGCCAGCAGCTTAGTCGGGGGGACCAACACAGATACGCAGTATTTT. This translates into CASSLVGGTNTDTQYF.